Each of the 22 T cell receptor beta chains below was sequenced from the same sample in a study of T cell repertoires in cytomegalovirus infection. TCRdb reprocessed the reads with MiXCR, giving one entry per CDR3 protein. The repertoire has about 76,000 distinct CDR3 sequences, roughly 3.6% of them found once; the top ten carry 3.5% to 6%. The sequenced material came from PBMCs. Receptors were obtained from a human donor in good health (CMV status not recorded). Some clones in this sample may be carry-over from other donors' samples.

In this sample, this clonotype turned up many times. This sequence joins TRBV28 and TRBJ2-7; possible D gene TRBD1, 5 bases. V lost 3 bases and J lost 3, with 12 bases in between. The CDR3 length is 14 residues. Germline CDR1 and CDR2: MDHEN and SYDVKM. The CDR3 nucleotides read TGTGCCAGCAGTTTCCCAACGACAGTCTACGAGCAGTACTTC. Its protein product is CASSFPTTVYEQYF. The whole variable domain, remainder taken from reference TRBV28 and TRBJ2-7, is DVKVTQSSRYLVKRTGEKVFLECVQDMDHENMFWYRQDPGLGLRLIYFSYDVKMKEKGDIPEGYSVSREKKERFSLILESASTNQTSMYLCASSFPTTVYEQYFGPGTRLTVT.

This clonotype appeared many times. The chain is built from TRBV7-9 and TRBJ2-1; tentatively, D is TRBD1 (7 bases). CDR3 length: 11 amino acids. Germline V gene data show CDR1 as SEHNR and CDR2 as FQNEAQ (reference sequence). Trimming took off 7 bases at V and 8 bases at J, with 9 bases between the two ends. The CDR3 nucleotides read TGTGCCAGCACCAGGGGGGATGAGCAGTTCTTC. It codes for CASTRGDEQFF. The full variable domain, in which reference TRBV7-9 and TRBJ2-1 provide the parts outside the CDR3, is DTGVSQNPRHKITKRGQNVTFRCDPISEHNRLYWYRQTLGQGPEFLTYFQNEAQLEKSRLLSDRFSAERPKGSFSTLEIQRTEQGDSAMYLCASTRGDEQFFGPGTRLTVL.

This clonotype occurred many times. CDR3 loop: CASSQGQLNTEAFF. CDR3 nucleotides: TGCGCCAGCAGCCAAGGGCAGCTGAACACTGAAGCTTTCTTT. J is TRBJ1-1 and V is TRBV4-3; D gene uncertain. The germline CDR1 and CDR2 sequences are LGHNA and YSLEER. The length of the CDR3 is 14 residues. With 1 base removed from V and 0 bases from J, the gap between germline ends came to 6 bases.

Ten or more counts support this clonotype. The J gene is TRBJ2-2, the V gene TRBV7-2; D is unclear. Germline CDR1 and CDR2: SGHTA and FQGNSA. The CDR3 has 12 amino acids. Between the trimmed V and J ends, which lost 5 bases and 7 bases, there was a span of 8 bases. CDR3 in amino acids: CASSPLSGELFF. CDR3 DNA: TGTGCCAGCAGCCCTCTTAGCGGGGAGCTGTTTTTT.

This clonotype was found many times. This chain connects TRBV11-1 to TRBJ2-1, with 8 bases aligning to TRBD1. CDR1 and CDR2 (germline): SGHAT, FQDESV (reference sequence). The junction had 5 bases not matched to a gene; V was cut back by 3 bases and J by 4 bases. There are 15 residues in the CDR3. The CDR3 DNA is TGTGCCAGCAGCTTGAGGACAGGGTCGTACAATGAGCAGTTCTTC. It encodes CASSLRTGSYNEQFF. Full variable domain (remainder filled in from reference TRBV11-1 and TRBJ2-1): EAEVAQSPRYKITEKSQAVAFWCDPISGHATLYWYRQILGQGPELLVQFQDESVVDDSQLPKDRFSAERLKGVDSTLKIQPAELGDSAMYLCASSLRTGSYNEQFFGPGTRLTVL.

At least ten counts were recorded for this clonotype. The genes are TRBV2 and TRBJ1-4, with D possibly being TRBD1 (5 bases). Per the germline V gene, CDR1 is SNHLY and CDR2 is FYNNEI. This CDR3 is built from 14 residues. V was pared by 6 bases and J by 8 bases, with 16 bases between. The CDR3 bases are TGTGCCAGCAGAACTCCAGGGTTACGGGAAAAACTGTTTTTT. This sequence encodes CASRTPGLREKLFF.

Ten or more counts support this clonotype. The rearrangement joins TRBV6-6 to TRBJ1-3; 7 bases line up with TRBD1. The CDR3 is 14 amino acids. The germline gives CDR1 MNHNY, CDR2 SVGAGI (reference sequence). Losses at the gene ends were 5 bases for V and 4 bases for J; bases not matched to a gene: 5. This CDR3 reads CASSQPGQGNTIYF. For the CDR3, the DNA is TGTGCCAGCAGTCAACCGGGACAGGGAAACACCATATATTTT.

This clonotype appeared many times. This rearrangement joins TRBV28 to TRBJ2-7, with D tentatively TRBD1 or TRBD2 (5 bases each). Germline CDR1 is MDHEN and CDR2 is SYDVKM. Trimming pared 6 bases from V and 3 bases from J, leaving 12 bases between. The CDR3 extends over 13 amino acids. Here the CDR3 DNA reads TGTGCCAGCAGACCCCGAGGGGACTACGAGCAGTACTTC. Its protein product is CASRPRGDYEQYF.

This clonotype has at least ten counts. This chain uses TRBV28 with TRBJ1-4, with TRBD1 identical over 7 bases. The trim removed 3 bases at V and 8 bases at J, leaving 9 bases unmatched. Germline V CDR1 and CDR2: MDHEN, SYDVKM. The CDR3 sequence is 15 residues long. The CDR3 is CASSFARQGLEKLFF. The DNA for the CDR3 is TGTGCCAGCAGTTTTGCTAGACAGGGACTCGAAAAACTGTTTTTT. Using reference TRBV28 and TRBJ1-4 for the parts outside the CDR3, the full variable domain is DVKVTQSSRYLVKRTGEKVFLECVQDMDHENMFWYRQDPGLGLRLIYFSYDVKMKEKGDIPEGYSVSREKKERFSLILESASTNQTSMYLCASSFARQGLEKLFFGSGTQLSVL.

This clonotype was seen at least ten times. The chain combines TRBV7-6 with TRBJ1-3, with unresolved D. Germline values: CDR1 SGHVS, CDR2 FNYEAQ. The CDR3 runs to 13 residues. Trimming cost V 7 bases and J 1 base, with 8 bases left between them. The CDR3 spells CASTPGSGNTIYF. In DNA, the CDR3 is TGTGCCAGCACCCCCGGATCTGGAAACACCATATATTTT.

This clonotype was seen repeatedly, ten times or more. The V gene is TRBV6-2 or TRBV6-3, the J gene TRBJ1-2; 9 bases map to TRBD1. V lost 5 bases and J lost 4; bases outside the gene matches: 11. The germline V gene encodes CDR1 MNHEY and CDR2 SVGEGT. The CDR3 is made up of 16 amino acids. The CDR3 nucleotides are TGTGCCAGCAGTCCCCGCCCCGGGACAGGGATCTATGGCTACACCTTC. This encodes CASSPRPGTGIYGYTF.

Ten or more counts support this clonotype. The chain has TRBV24-1 and TRBJ2-5, with D maybe TRBD1 (5 bases). V lost 0 bases and J 1 base, leaving 8 bases between the germline ends. Germline loops: CDR1 KGHDR, CDR2 SFDVKD. The CDR3 runs to 15 residues. CDR3 sequence: CATSDLQGAQETQYF. CDR3 nucleotides: TGTGCCACCAGTGATTTGCAAGGGGCCCAAGAGACCCAGTACTTC.

In its sample, this clonotype was seen many times. J is TRBJ2-7 and V is TRBV6-2 or TRBV6-3, with 10 nucleotides matching TRBD2. This CDR3 has 14 amino acids. J lost 4 bases, V lost 6 bases, and 6 bases had no gene match. Germline V gives CDR1 MNHEY, CDR2 SVGEGT. The CDR3 is CASRRTSGNYEQYF. In nucleotides, the CDR3 is TGTGCCAGCAGGCGGACTAGCGGAAATTACGAGCAGTACTTC.

This rearrangement joins TRBV19 to TRBJ2-3; D ambiguous. Germline CDR1 and CDR2: LNHDA and SQIVND (reference sequence). This CDR3 is 13 amino acids long. Trimming shortened V by 4 bases and J by 4 bases, and 9 bases separated the two germline ends. CDR3 bases: TGTGCCAGTAGTAACCGCCAGGCAGATACGCAGTATTTT. Translated, it gives CASSNRQADTQYF.

The table lists this clonotype with many counts. V is TRBV6-5 and J is TRBJ1-1, with 10 bases matching TRBD1. CDR3 length: 15 residues. The germline V gene encodes CDR1 MNHEY and CDR2 SVGAGI. After removal of 5 bases from V and 0 bases from J, the junction contained 3 bases not matched to a gene. CDR3 sequence: CASSRQGAMNTEAFF. The CDR3, as DNA: TGTGCCAGCAGTCGACAGGGGGCTATGAACACTGAAGCTTTCTTT.

This clonotype was picked up many times. This chain links TRBV28 with TRBJ2-7; D possibly matches TRBD1 or TRBD2 (7 bases each). Germline CDR1 and CDR2: MDHEN and SYDVKM. The CDR3 has 13 residues. CDR3 bases: TGTGCGGCAGGGAGGGGGCGATCCTACGAGCAGTACTTC. Translation gives CAAGRGRSYEQYF. Based on the CDR3 plus reference TRBV28 and TRBJ2-7, the full variable domain is DVKVTQSSRYLVKRTGEKVFLECVQDMDHENMFWYRQDPGLGLRLIYFSYDVKMKEKGDIPEGYSVSREKKERFSLILESASTNQTSMYLCAAGRGRSYEQYFGPGTRLTVT.

Ten or more counts support this clonotype. The genes are TRBV4-3 and TRBJ1-5, with D perhaps matching TRBD1 (5 bases). Germline V gene sequence: CDR1 LGHNA, CDR2 YSLEER. CDR3 length: 15 residues. V was shortened by 1 base and J by 8 bases, with 15 bases between the two germline ends. CDR3: CASSQGRDGREPQHF. Here the CDR3 DNA reads TGCGCCAGCAGCCAAGGGCGGGACGGGAGAGAGCCCCAGCATTTT.

This clonotype was detected many times. The V call is TRBV12-3 or TRBV12-4, the J call TRBJ1-1; TRBD1 agrees at 10 bases. Losses at the gene ends were 5 bases for V and 5 bases for J; bases not matched to a gene: 11. The CDR3 has 16 amino acids. CDR3 nucleotides: TGTGCCAGCAGTCGGGACAGGGGCCTATCGGGAACTGAAGCTTTCTTT. Its translation is CASSRDRGLSGTEAFF.

The V call is TRBV4-3, the J call TRBJ2-2; 10 nucleotides agree with TRBD2. The CDR3 has 16 residues. V was clipped by 4 bases and J by 10 bases; unmatched bases: 12. Germline V lookup: CDR1 LGHNA, CDR2 YSLEER. CDR3 DNA sequence: TGCGCCAGCAGCCTCGGACTAGCGGAGGTAGCCGTGGAGCTGTTTTTT. This encodes CASSLGLAEVAVELFF.

This clonotype was detected many times. The chain carries TRBV7-6 and TRBJ1-5; TRBD1 agrees at 10 bases. V was pared by 5 bases and J by 7 bases, with 17 bases of the junction left unmatched. The germline CDR1 and CDR2 sequences are SGHVS and FNYEAQ. CDR3 size: 18 residues. The CDR3 loop reads CASSQKAGTGVFGQPQHF. The CDR3 bases are TGTGCCAGCAGCCAAAAAGCGGGGACAGGGGTGTTTGGCCAGCCCCAGCATTTT.

This clonotype was picked up many times. The chain joins TRBV6-2 or TRBV6-3 to TRBJ1-2; no clear D. Germline CDR1 MNHEY, CDR2 SVGEGT. V lost 0 bases and J 8 bases, leaving 10 bases between the germline ends. CDR3 size: 13 residues. CDR3 sequence (DNA): TGTGCCAGCAGTTACTCCCTCATTGACGGCTACACCTTC. As protein: CASSYSLIDGYTF.

This clonotype appeared many times. V gene TRBV15 combines with J gene TRBJ2-7; 7 nucleotides agree with TRBD1. The CDR3 sequence is 14 residues long. The J segment lost 4 bases and the V segment lost 3 bases, leaving 6 bases of the junction unmatched. Germline CDR1 LNHNV, CDR2 YYDKDF (reference sequence). The CDR3 region is CATSSDRVEYEQYF. CDR3 nucleotides: TGTGCCACCAGCAGTGACAGGGTAGAGTACGAGCAGTACTTC.